The clone carrying this T cell receptor (beta chain) came up a few times. The target antigen is unknown. The sample comes from a study of glioma-infiltrating T cells. Amplification of TCR alpha and beta CDR3 regions from RNA used iRepertoire nested multiplex PCR. Each CDR3 protein is one row after TCRdb ran MiXCR on the multiplex PCR reads. The repertoire includes approximately 110,000 distinct CDR3 sequences, 20% to 30% of them detected once, and 35% sits in the top ten. Whole-study results and caveats: Very few CDR3 sequences were shared between tissue and blood.

CDR1 KGHDR and CDR2 SFDVKD come from the germline V gene. Trimming took 2 bases from V and 4 from J, leaving 14 bases between them. The CDR3 sequence is 16 residues long. The genes are TRBV24-1 and TRBJ2-1, with D perhaps TRBD2 (6 bases). The clonotype was recovered from a human donor with low-grade glioma or glioblastoma, undergoing nonglioma brain surgery, or in good health (not recorded which). The material sequenced was glioma tissue, nonneoplastic brain tissue, or PBMCs (not recorded which). For the CDR3, the DNA is TGTGCCACCAGTGATTCCGTCCGGGACTCTTACAATGAGCAGTTCTTC. Translating gives CATSDSVRDSYNEQFF.